Shown below are 18 T cell receptor beta chains from a single sample sequenced in a study of human T cells and chemical hapten exposure. Stated time point: pre-sensitization, week 0. Treatment: therapeutic diphenylcyclopropenone sensitization with weekly scalp DPC. Via MiXCR, TCRdb re-called the RACE reads, giving one row per CDR3 protein. The data contain around 350,000 distinct CDR3 sequences, 4.5% to 7% of them singletons. Source: whole blood, taken in connection with sensitization to the hapten diphenylcyclopropenone (DPC). These receptor sequences come from a woman younger than 30 with alopecia areata. Some clones in this sample may be carry-over from other donors' samples.

The sample holds a few counts of this clonotype. The gene calls are TRBV6-6 and TRBJ1-4, with D perhaps matching TRBD1 (5 bases). CDR3 size: 10 residues. Germline V gene sequence: CDR1 MNHNY, CDR2 SVGAGI (reference sequence). The CDR3 is CAAGRPKLFF. The CDR3 DNA is TGTGCGGCAGGGAGGCCAAAACTGTTTTTT.

This clonotype was found many times. The chain joins TRBV20-1 to TRBJ2-3, with D maybe TRBD2 (6 bases). The CDR3 sequence is 16 residues long. Looked up from germline, CDR1 is DFQATT and CDR2 is SNEGSKA (reference sequence). V was shortened by 5 bases and J by 1 base, with 19 bases between the two germline ends. This chain's CDR3 is CSAGGGVAVGTDTQYF. DNA of the CDR3: TGCAGTGCTGGGGGAGGAGTAGCAGTGGGCACAGATACGCAGTATTTT.

This clonotype has a count of ten or more. The J gene is TRBJ1-4, the V gene TRBV7-2, with 9 nucleotides matching TRBD1. Germline V CDR1 and CDR2: SGHTA, FQGNSA. J lost 7 bases, V lost 5 bases, and 5 bases had no gene match. This CDR3 has 14 residues. The CDR3 here is CASSTDRGGEKLFF. DNA for the CDR3: TGTGCCAGCAGCACGGACAGGGGCGGTGAAAAACTGTTTTTT.

V is TRBV7-9 and J is TRBJ1-2; D call uncertain. The CDR3 has 15 amino acids. Germline values: CDR1 SEHNR, CDR2 FQNEAQ (reference sequence). V gave up 5 bases and J gave up 3 bases, with 16 bases separating them. The CDR3 DNA follows: TGTGCCAGCAGCCCCACAGAGGAGAATCACTATGGCTACACCTTC. Translating it yields CASSPTEENHYGYTF.

The chain links TRBV7-2 to TRBJ2-7, with 7 bases identical to TRBD2. V lost 1 base, J lost 4 bases, and 7 bases stayed unmatched. CDR1 and CDR2 from the germline V gene are SGHTA and FQGNSA. The CDR3 totals 15 residues. The CDR3: CASSLGSGALYEQYF. Here the CDR3 DNA reads TGTGCCAGCAGCTTAGGCAGCGGGGCCCTATACGAGCAGTACTTC.

This clonotype was picked up a small number of times. This chain uses TRBV27 with TRBJ1-3; 10 bases align to TRBD1. Trimming took 1 base from V and 2 from J; bases not matched to a gene: 11. This CDR3 region has 19 residues. Germline CDR1 MNHEY, CDR2 SMNVEV (reference sequence). The DNA of the CDR3 is TGTGCCAGCAGTTTATACCCCCCTCGACAGGGGGCTACTGGAAACACCATATATTTT. Translation: CASSLYPPRQGATGNTIYF.

This clonotype has ten or more counts. This chain connects TRBV2 to TRBJ1-5, with D maybe TRBD1 (6 bases). The CDR3 sequence is 13 residues long. Trimming shortened V by 7 bases and J by 7 bases, and 14 bases separated the two germline ends. Germline loops: CDR1 SNHLY, CDR2 FYNNEI. The CDR3 nucleotides read TGTGCCAGCAACCCAGGGGACCAACAGCCCCAGCATTTT. Translating it yields CASNPGDQQPQHF.

The CDR3 nucleotides are TGCAGTGCTAGGCAGACAGGGGGCCTTTCCTACGAGCAGTACTTC. Its protein is CSARQTGGLSYEQYF. The chain employs TRBV20-1 and TRBJ2-7; 10 bases match TRBD1. J was trimmed by 1 base and V by 3 bases; bases with no gene match: 6. The CDR3 contains 15 residues. CDR1 DFQATT and CDR2 SNEGSKA come from the germline V gene (reference sequence).

This clonotype was detected a few times. The chain recombines TRBV12-3 or TRBV12-4 with TRBJ2-7; 10 nucleotides align to TRBD1. The J segment lost 3 bases and the V segment lost 6 bases, leaving 8 bases of the junction unmatched. The CDR3 runs 15 residues. CDR3 in DNA: TGTGCCAGCAGAGCCGGGACAGGGGTCTTCTACGAGCAGTACTTC. It encodes CASRAGTGVFYEQYF.

This clonotype was counted at least ten times. The chain carries TRBV15 and TRBJ2-7, with D possibly matching TRBD1 (5 bases). Looked up from germline, CDR1 is LNHNV and CDR2 is YYDKDF (reference sequence). CDR3 length equals 14 residues. Trimming shortened V by 0 bases and J by 2 bases, and 8 bases separated the two germline ends. CDR3 residues: CATSRDWGTYEQYF. The CDR3 bases are TGTGCCACCAGCAGAGATTGGGGCACCTACGAGCAGTACTTC.

This clonotype was counted ten times or more. The chain combines TRBV6-2 or TRBV6-3 with TRBJ2-1, with a tentative D call TRBD1 (6 bases). Germline V lookup: CDR1 MNHEY, CDR2 SVGEGT. This CDR3 has 13 residues. V was shortened by 10 bases and J by 0 bases, with 10 bases between the two germline ends. The CDR3, as DNA: TGTGCCACCAGGGGTTCCTCCTACAATGAGCAGTTCTTC. It specifies CATRGSSYNEQFF.

The chain is built from TRBV6-1 and TRBJ1-6, with D maybe TRBD1 (5 bases). The V end lost 7 bases, the J end lost 7 bases, and 20 bases lay between the germline ends. CDR1 and CDR2 from the germline V gene are MNHNS and SASEGT. The CDR3 extends over 16 amino acids. This chain's CDR3 is CASIEPGPRTNSPLHF. The CDR3 DNA reads as TGTGCCAGCATCGAGCCGGGACCTCGCACGAATTCACCCCTCCACTTT.

The J gene is TRBJ1-2, the V gene TRBV12-3 or TRBV12-4; 8 bases match TRBD1. The CDR3 has 14 amino acids. The V segment lost 2 bases and the J segment 5 bases; nucleotides outside the gene matches: 4. CDR3 region: CASSLQGALYGYTF. The CDR3 nucleotides are TGTGCCAGCAGTTTACAGGGGGCATTGTATGGCTACACCTTC.

This clonotype was recorded many times. This chain connects TRBV6-1 to TRBJ2-7, with D possibly matching TRBD1 (5 bases). Germline V lookup: CDR1 MNHNS, CDR2 SASEGT. The CDR3 spans 13 residues. The V end lost 6 bases, the J end lost 0 bases, and 9 bases lay between the germline ends. Written as DNA, the CDR3 is TGTGCCAGCAGAAGACAGAGCTCCTACGAGCAGTACTTC. Translation gives CASRRQSSYEQYF.

This clonotype has a handful of counts. The chain has TRBV5-1 and TRBJ1-2; D may be TRBD1 (5 bases). Trimming stripped 0 bases from V and 2 bases from J, with 11 bases between. The CDR3 extends over 15 amino acids. Germline values: CDR1 SGHRS, CDR2 YFSETQ. CDR3 amino acids: CASSLVRERNYGYTF. In DNA form, the CDR3 reads TGCGCCAGCAGCTTGGTCAGGGAACGAAACTATGGCTACACCTTC.

The V call is TRBV14, the J call TRBJ2-1; TRBD1 aligns across 7 bases. This CDR3 has 16 residues. Germline loops: CDR1 SGHDN, CDR2 FVKESK. V gave up 8 bases and J gave up 4 bases; unmatched junction bases: 14. The CDR3 is CASGLTTGTIYNEQFF. CDR3 in DNA: TGTGCCAGCGGCCTGACGACAGGGACAATTTACAATGAGCAGTTCTTC. Based on the CDR3 plus reference TRBV14 and TRBJ2-1, the full variable domain is EAGVTQFPSHSVIEKGQTVTLRCDPISGHDNLYWYRRVMGKEIKFLLHFVKESKQDESGMPNNRFLAERTGGTYSTLKVQPAELEDSGVYFCASGLTTGTIYNEQFFGPGTRLTVL.

This clonotype was seen many times. The rearrangement links TRBV4-3 to TRBJ1-6; D is unclear. Germline lookup yields CDR1 LGHNA and CDR2 YSLEER. The CDR3 has 16 residues. Trimming took off 0 bases at V and 5 bases at J, with 11 bases between the two ends. In DNA form, the CDR3 reads TGCGCCAGCAGCCAAGAGCCAGCACAAAATAATTCACCCCTCCACTTT. The encoded protein is CASSQEPAQNNSPLHF.

The rearrangement links TRBV18 to TRBJ1-4, with D possibly matching TRBD1 (5 bases). There are 14 residues in the CDR3. The V and J ends lost 6 bases and 8 bases respectively, with 16 bases between them. In germline, CDR1 is KGHSH, CDR2 LQKENI. CDR3 region: CASSRGTPGEKLFF. In DNA form, the CDR3 reads TGTGCCAGCTCCCGGGGGACCCCGGGAGAAAAACTGTTTTTT.